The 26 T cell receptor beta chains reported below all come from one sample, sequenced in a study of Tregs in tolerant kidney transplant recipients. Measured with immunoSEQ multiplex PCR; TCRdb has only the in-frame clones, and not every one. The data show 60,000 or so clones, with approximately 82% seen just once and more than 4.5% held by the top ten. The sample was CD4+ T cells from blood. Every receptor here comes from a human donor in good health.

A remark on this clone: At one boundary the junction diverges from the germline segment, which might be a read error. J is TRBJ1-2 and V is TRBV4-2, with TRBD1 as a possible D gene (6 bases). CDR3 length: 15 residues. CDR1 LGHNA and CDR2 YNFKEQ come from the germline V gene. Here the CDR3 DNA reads TGTGCCAGCAGCCAAGAATTACAGGGAGGTTGGTCATTACCCTTC. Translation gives CASSQELQGGWSLPF.

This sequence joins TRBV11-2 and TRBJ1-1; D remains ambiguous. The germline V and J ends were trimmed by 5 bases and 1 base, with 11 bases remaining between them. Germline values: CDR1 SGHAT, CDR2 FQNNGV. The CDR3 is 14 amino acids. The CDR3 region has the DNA TGTGCCAGCAGCCTAATTCGGGGGAACACTGAAGCTTTCTTT. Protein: CASSLIRGNTEAFF.

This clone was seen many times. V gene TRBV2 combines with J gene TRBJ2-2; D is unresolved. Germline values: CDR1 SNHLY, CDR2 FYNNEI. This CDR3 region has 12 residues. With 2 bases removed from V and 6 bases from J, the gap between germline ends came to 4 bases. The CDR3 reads CASSERAGELFF. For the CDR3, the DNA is TGTGCCAGCAGTGAACGCGCCGGGGAGCTGTTTTTT. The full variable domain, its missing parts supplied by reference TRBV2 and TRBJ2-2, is EPEVTQTPSHQVTQMGQEVILRCVPISNHLYFYWYRQILGQKVEFLVSFYNNEISEKSEIFDDQFSVERPDGSNFTLKIRSTKLEDSAMYFCASSERAGELFFGEGSRLTVL.

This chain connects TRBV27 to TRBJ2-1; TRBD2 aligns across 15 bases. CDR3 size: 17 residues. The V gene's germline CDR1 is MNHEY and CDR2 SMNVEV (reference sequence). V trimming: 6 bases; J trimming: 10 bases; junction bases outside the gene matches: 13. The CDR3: CASRPRTSGGAFEEQFF. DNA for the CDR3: TGTGCCAGCAGACCACGGACTAGCGGGGGGGCCTTTGAAGAGCAGTTCTTC.

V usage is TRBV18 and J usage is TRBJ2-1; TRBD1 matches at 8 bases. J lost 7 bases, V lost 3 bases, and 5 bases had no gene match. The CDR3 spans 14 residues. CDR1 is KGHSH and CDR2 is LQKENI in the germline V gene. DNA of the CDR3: TGTGCCAGCTCACCCGGGACAGGTCGGAATGAGCAGTTCTTC. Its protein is CASSPGTGRNEQFF. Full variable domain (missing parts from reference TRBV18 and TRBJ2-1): NAGVMQNPRHLVRRRGQEARLRCSPMKGHSHVYWYRQLPEEGLKFMVYLQKENIIDESGMPKERFSAEFPKEGPSILRIQQVVRGDSAAYFCASSPGTGRNEQFFGPGTRLTVL.

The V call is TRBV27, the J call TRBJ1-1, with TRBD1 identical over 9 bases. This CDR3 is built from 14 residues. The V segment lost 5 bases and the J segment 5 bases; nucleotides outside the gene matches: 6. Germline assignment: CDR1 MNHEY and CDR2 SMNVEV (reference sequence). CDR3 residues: CASSLWTGETEAFF. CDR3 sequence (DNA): TGTGCCAGCAGTCTGTGGACAGGGGAGACTGAAGCTTTCTTT.

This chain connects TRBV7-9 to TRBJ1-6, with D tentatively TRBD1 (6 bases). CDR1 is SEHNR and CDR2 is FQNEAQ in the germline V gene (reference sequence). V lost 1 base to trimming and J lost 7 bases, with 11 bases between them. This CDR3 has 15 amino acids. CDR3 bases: TGTGCCAGCAGCTTAGGGTCCGGGGGCAATTCACCCCTCCACTTT. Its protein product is CASSLGSGGNSPLHF.

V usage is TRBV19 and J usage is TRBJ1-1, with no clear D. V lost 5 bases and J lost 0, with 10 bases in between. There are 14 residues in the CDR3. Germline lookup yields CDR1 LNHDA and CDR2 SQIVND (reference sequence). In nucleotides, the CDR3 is TGTGCCAGTAGTGGACCGACGGTGAACACTGAAGCTTTCTTT. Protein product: CASSGPTVNTEAFF.

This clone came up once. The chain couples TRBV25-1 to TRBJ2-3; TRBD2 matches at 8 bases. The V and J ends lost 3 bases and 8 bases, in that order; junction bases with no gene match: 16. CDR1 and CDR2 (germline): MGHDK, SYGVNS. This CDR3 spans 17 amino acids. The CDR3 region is CASSDPASGGLLSTQYF. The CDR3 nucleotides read TGTGCCAGCAGTGACCCCGCCAGCGGGGGCCTACTAAGTACGCAGTATTTT.

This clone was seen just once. DNA for the CDR3: TGTGCCAGCAACCGGGACGTCGGGAATGAGCAGTTCTTC. It codes for CASNRDVGNEQFF. V gene TRBV6-5 combines with J gene TRBJ2-1, with D perhaps given as TRBD1 or TRBD2 (5 bases each). Looked up from germline, CDR1 is MNHEY and CDR2 is SVGAGI. Between the trimmed V and J ends, which lost 7 bases and 7 bases, there was a span of 14 bases. The CDR3 length is 13 residues.

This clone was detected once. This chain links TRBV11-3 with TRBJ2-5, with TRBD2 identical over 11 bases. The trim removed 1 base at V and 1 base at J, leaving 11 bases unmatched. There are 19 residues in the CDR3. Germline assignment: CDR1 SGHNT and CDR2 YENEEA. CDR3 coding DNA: TGTGCCAGCAGCTTAGGCGGCCAGAGTAGCGGGGGGGCCCAAGAGACCCAGTACTTC. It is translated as CASSLGGQSSGGAQETQYF.

The chain's CDR3 is CASSFDFEGLTYEQYF. CDR3 nucleotide sequence: TGTGCCAGCAGTTTTGATTTTGAGGGATTAACCTACGAGCAGTACTTC. The chain links TRBV28 to TRBJ2-7; possibly TRBD2 for D (5 bases). The germline gives CDR1 MDHEN, CDR2 SYDVKM. The V and J ends lost 3 bases and 2 bases respectively, with 17 bases between them. The CDR3 extends over 16 amino acids.

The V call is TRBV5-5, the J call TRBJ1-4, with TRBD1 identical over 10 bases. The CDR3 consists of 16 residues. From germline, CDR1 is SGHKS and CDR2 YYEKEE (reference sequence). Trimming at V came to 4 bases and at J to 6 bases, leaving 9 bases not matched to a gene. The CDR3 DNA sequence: TGTGCCAGCAGCCAGGGCCAGGACAGGGGGTATGAAAAACTGTTTTTT. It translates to CASSQGQDRGYEKLFF.

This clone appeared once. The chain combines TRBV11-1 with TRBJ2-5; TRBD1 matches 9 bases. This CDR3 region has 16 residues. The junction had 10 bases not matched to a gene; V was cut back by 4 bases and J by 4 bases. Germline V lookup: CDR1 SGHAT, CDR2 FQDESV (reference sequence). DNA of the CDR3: TGTGCCAGCAGCTCCATGACAGGGGGGCTCGGAGAGACCCAGTACTTC. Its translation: CASSSMTGGLGETQYF.

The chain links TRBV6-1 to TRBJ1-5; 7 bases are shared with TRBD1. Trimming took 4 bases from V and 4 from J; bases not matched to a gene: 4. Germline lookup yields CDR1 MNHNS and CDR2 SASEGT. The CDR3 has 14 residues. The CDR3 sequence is CASSGDRANQPQHF. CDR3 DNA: TGTGCCAGCAGTGGTGACAGGGCTAATCAGCCCCAGCATTTT.

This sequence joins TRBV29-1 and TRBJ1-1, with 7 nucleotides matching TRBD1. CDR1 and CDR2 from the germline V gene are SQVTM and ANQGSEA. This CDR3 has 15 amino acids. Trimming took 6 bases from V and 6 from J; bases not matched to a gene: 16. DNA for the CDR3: TGCAGCGTAATGAGGGGGACAGATCTTACGCCTGAAGCTTTCTTT. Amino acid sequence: CSVMRGTDLTPEAFF. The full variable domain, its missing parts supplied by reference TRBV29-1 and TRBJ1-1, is SAVISQKPSRDICQRGTSLTIQCQVDSQVTMMFWYRQQPGQSLTLIATANQGSEATYESGFVIDKFPISRPNLTFSTLTVSNMSPEDSSIYLCSVMRGTDLTPEAFFGQGTRLTVV.

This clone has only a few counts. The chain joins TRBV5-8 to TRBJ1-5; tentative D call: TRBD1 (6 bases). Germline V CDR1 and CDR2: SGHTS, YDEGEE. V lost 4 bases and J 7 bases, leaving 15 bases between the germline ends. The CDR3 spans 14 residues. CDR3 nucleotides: TGTGCCAGCAGCCTTTACAGGGAGGGCCAGCCCCAGCATTTT. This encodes CASSLYREGQPQHF.

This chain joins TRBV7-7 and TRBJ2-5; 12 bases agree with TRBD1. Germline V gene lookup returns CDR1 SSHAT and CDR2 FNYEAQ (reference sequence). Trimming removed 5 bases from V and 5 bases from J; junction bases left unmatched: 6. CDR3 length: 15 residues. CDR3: CASSPGTGGGETQYF. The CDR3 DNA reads TGTGCCAGCAGCCCGGGGACAGGGGGCGGGGAGACCCAGTACTTC.

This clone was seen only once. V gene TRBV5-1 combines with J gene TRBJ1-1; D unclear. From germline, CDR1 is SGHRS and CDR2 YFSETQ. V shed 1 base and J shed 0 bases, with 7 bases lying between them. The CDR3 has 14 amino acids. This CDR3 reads CASSLRHMNTEAFF. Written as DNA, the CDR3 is TGCGCCAGCAGCTTGAGACACATGAACACTGAAGCTTTCTTT. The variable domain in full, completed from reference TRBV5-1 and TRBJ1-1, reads KAGVTQTPRYLIKTRGQQVTLSCSPISGHRSVSWYQQTPGQGLQFLFEYFSETQRNKGNFPGRFSGRQFSNSRSEMNVSTLELGDSALYLCASSLRHMNTEAFFGQGTRLTVV.

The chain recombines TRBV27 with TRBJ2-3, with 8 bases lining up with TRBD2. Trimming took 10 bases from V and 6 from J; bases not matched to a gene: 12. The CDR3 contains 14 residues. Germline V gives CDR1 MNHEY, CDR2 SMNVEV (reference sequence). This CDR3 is CATIPRGGPDTQYF. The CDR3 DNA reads TGTGCCACCATCCCCCGGGGGGGCCCGGATACGCAGTATTTT.

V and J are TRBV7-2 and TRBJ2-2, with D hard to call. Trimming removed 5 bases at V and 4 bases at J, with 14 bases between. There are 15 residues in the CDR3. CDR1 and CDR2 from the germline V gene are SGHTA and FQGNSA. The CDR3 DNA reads TGTGCCAGCAGCCCCCAAATCAGAGGCACCGGGGAGCTGTTTTTT. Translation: CASSPQIRGTGELFF.

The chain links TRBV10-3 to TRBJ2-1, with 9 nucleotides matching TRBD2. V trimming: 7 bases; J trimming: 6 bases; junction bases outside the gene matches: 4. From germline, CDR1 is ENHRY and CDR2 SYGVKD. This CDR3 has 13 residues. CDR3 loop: CAITSGRTNEQFF. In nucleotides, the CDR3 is TGTGCCATCACCAGCGGGAGGACCAATGAGCAGTTCTTC.

CDR3 residues: CASSIRFDMDNEQFF. Written as DNA, the CDR3 is TGTGCCAGTAGTATACGTTTCGACATGGACAATGAGCAGTTCTTC. The chain is built from TRBV19 and TRBJ2-1; D is uncertain. The CDR3 sequence is 15 residues long. The germline V and J ends were trimmed by 2 bases and 5 bases, with 13 bases remaining between them. Germline CDR1 is LNHDA and CDR2 is SQIVND (reference sequence).

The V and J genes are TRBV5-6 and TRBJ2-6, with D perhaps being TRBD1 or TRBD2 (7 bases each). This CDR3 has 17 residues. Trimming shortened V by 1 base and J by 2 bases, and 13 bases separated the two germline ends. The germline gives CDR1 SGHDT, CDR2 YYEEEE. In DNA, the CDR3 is TGTGCCAGCAGCTTGAACAGGGGAGGGACTGGGGCCAACGTCCTGACTTTC. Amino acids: CASSLNRGGTGANVLTF.

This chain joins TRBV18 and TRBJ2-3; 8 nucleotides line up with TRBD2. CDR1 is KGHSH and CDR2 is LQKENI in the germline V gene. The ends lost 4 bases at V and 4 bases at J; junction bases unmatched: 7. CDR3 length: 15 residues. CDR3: CASSRAAAGADTQYF. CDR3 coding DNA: TGTGCCAGCTCACGGGCGGCAGCGGGAGCAGATACGCAGTATTTT.

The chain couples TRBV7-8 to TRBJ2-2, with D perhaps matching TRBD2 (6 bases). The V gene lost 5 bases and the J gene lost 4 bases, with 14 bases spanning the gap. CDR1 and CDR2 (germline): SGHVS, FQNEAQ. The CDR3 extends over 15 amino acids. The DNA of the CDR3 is TGTGCCAGCAGCCTAGATGCGGGGAGCACCGGGGAGCTGTTTTTT. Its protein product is CASSLDAGSTGELFF.